What follows are 15 T cell receptor beta chains derived from one specimen sequenced in a study of blood T cell repertoires in COVID-19. Here immunoSEQ multiplex PCR was the method, and the copy in TCRdb shows in-frame clones only, minus some. This sample has about 80,000 clones, with around 88% found just once. Material: peripheral blood. Every receptor here comes from a man aged 80 or over with active or convalescent COVID-19.

The chain carries TRBV15 and TRBJ2-5; 13 bases agree with TRBD2. Germline lookup yields CDR1 LNHNV and CDR2 YYDKDF (reference sequence). The junction had 1 base not matched to a gene; V was cut back by 1 base and J by 2 bases. The CDR3 totals 16 residues. The CDR3 loop is CATSRGGLAGQETQYF. The CDR3 coding sequence is TGTGCCACCAGCAGAGGGGGACTAGCGGGACAAGAGACCCAGTACTTC.

This clone has at least ten counts. V usage is TRBV30 and J usage is TRBJ2-5; D unclear. Trimming shortened V by 4 bases and J by 0 bases, and 18 bases separated the two germline ends. Germline V gives CDR1 GTSNPN, CDR2 SVGIG (reference sequence). There are 16 residues in the CDR3. CDR3 nucleotides: TGTGCCTGGACCAAGCCACCGGGTTGGGACCAAGAGACCCAGTACTTC. It encodes CAWTKPPGWDQETQYF.

The chain employs TRBV5-3 and TRBJ2-1; D uncertain. TRBV5-3 is an ORF for which the function is uncertain. Trimming removed 4 bases at V and 5 bases at J, with 10 bases between. The CDR3 contains 13 residues. The CDR3 loop is CARSLPANNEQFF. Written as DNA, the CDR3 is TGTGCCAGAAGCCTTCCCGCGAACAATGAGCAGTTCTTC.

The gene calls are TRBV7-2 and TRBJ1-3, with D perhaps TRBD1 (5 bases). From germline, CDR1 is SGHTA and CDR2 FQGNSA. V shed 5 bases and J shed 8 bases, with 22 bases lying between them. The CDR3 totals 16 residues. The CDR3 DNA reads as TGTGCCAGCAGCCCAGGCAGGGAACGCTCTGGGGACACCATATATTTT. Protein product: CASSPGRERSGDTIYF.

J is TRBJ1-2 and V is TRBV24-1; a possible D gene is TRBD1 (5 bases). The germline V and J ends were trimmed by 5 bases and 7 bases, with 13 bases remaining between them. The CDR3 has 13 amino acids. The germline CDR1 and CDR2 sequences are KGHDR and SFDVKD. The CDR3, as DNA: TGTGCCACCAGTGGAGGAGGGGTAGGTGGCTACACCTTC. This sequence encodes CATSGGGVGGYTF.

This clone was counted a single time. The V call is TRBV12-2, the J call TRBJ2-5; TRBD2 is the table's D call and was not checked against the DNA. TRBV12-2 is noted as a pseudogene. CDR3 size: 15 residues. The DNA for the CDR3 is TGTGCAAGTCGCTTAGGGGCGGGACTAGTCCTGACCCAGTACTTC. Translating it yields CASRLGAGLVLTQYF.

The rearrangement links TRBV27 to TRBJ2-7; D gene uncertain. CDR3 length: 13 amino acids. V lost 8 bases and J 6 bases, leaving 17 bases between the germline ends. Germline assignment: CDR1 MNHEY and CDR2 SMNVEV (reference sequence). The CDR3 loop is CASPPMALPEQYF. In nucleotides, the CDR3 is TGTGCCAGCCCCCCGATGGCATTGCCCGAGCAGTACTTC.

Written as DNA, the CDR3 is TGTGCCAGCAGTTTATCGACAGGGGGTGATGAAAAACTGTTTTTT. It is translated as CASSLSTGGDEKLFF. This rearrangement joins TRBV28 to TRBJ1-4; 9 bases are a match to TRBD1. The germline CDR1 and CDR2 sequences are MDHEN and SYDVKM. The CDR3 totals 15 residues. Trimming removed 1 base from V and 6 bases from J; junction bases left unmatched: 3.

The V gene is TRBV6-6, the J gene TRBJ1-1, with 12 bases that match TRBD1. Germline V gene lookup returns CDR1 MNHNY and CDR2 SVGAGI (reference sequence). The CDR3 totals 15 residues. The V gene end was trimmed by 5 bases and the J gene end by 4 bases; junction bases not matched to a gene: 5. CDR3 loop: CASSKGQGAITEAFF. The CDR3 DNA sequence: TGTGCCAGCAGTAAGGGACAGGGGGCGATCACTGAAGCTTTCTTT.

The rearrangement joins TRBV5-1 to TRBJ2-1; no definite D call. Germline loops: CDR1 SGHRS, CDR2 YFSETQ. The CDR3 covers 15 residues. The ends were cut back, 0 bases at V and 0 bases at J, with 7 bases in the middle. CDR3 DNA sequence: TGCGCCAGCAGCTTGGTACAGAGCTCCTACAATGAGCAGTTCTTC. Translated, it gives CASSLVQSSYNEQFF.

This chain connects TRBV28 to TRBJ1-1; perhaps TRBD1 as D (5 bases). In germline, CDR1 is MDHEN, CDR2 SYDVKM. This CDR3 comprises 15 residues. V was shortened by 5 bases and J by 4 bases, with 17 bases between the two germline ends. The DNA of the CDR3 is TGTGCCAGCAGTGCGTCTTTCGGGGGGGGCACTGAAGCTTTCTTT. Residues: CASSASFGGGTEAFF.

The J gene is TRBJ1-2, the V gene TRBV19; D not certain. The CDR3 sequence is 14 residues long. Between the trimmed V and J ends, which lost 7 bases and 0 bases, there was a span of 12 bases. Germline assignment: CDR1 LNHDA and CDR2 SQIVND (reference sequence). CDR3 in amino acids: CASTELSPNYGYTF. DNA of the CDR3: TGTGCCAGTACGGAGCTAAGCCCTAACTATGGCTACACCTTC.

The V call is TRBV10-2, the J call TRBJ1-1; TRBD1 might be the D (6 bases). The CDR3 runs to 13 residues. V dropped 8 bases and J dropped 5 bases, with 15 bases sitting between them. CDR1 is WSHSY and CDR2 is SAAADI in the germline V gene. The CDR3 DNA sequence: TGCGCCAGCTGTAGAGGGGGGGGGACTGAAGCTTTCTTT. Residues: CASCRGGGTEAFF.

The CDR3 nucleotides are TGTGCCAGCAGCCCCATAGCGGGAGACACAGATACGCAGTATTTT. Amino acids: CASSPIAGDTDTQYF. The chain is built from TRBV5-5 and TRBJ2-3; 9 nucleotides match TRBD2. The trim removed 4 bases at V and 2 bases at J, leaving 5 bases unmatched. The CDR3 contains 15 residues. In germline, CDR1 is SGHKS, CDR2 YYEKEE (reference sequence).

The chain joins TRBV7-8 to TRBJ2-3; a weak D match, TRBD2 (7 bases). Germline V gene data show CDR1 as SGHVS and CDR2 as FQNEAQ. This CDR3 comprises 16 residues. The V gene lost 1 base and the J gene lost 4 bases, with 15 bases spanning the gap. DNA for the CDR3: TGTGCCAGCAGCTTAGGCAGACGCGGGGGCCCAGATACGCAGTATTTT. Translating gives CASSLGRRGGPDTQYF.